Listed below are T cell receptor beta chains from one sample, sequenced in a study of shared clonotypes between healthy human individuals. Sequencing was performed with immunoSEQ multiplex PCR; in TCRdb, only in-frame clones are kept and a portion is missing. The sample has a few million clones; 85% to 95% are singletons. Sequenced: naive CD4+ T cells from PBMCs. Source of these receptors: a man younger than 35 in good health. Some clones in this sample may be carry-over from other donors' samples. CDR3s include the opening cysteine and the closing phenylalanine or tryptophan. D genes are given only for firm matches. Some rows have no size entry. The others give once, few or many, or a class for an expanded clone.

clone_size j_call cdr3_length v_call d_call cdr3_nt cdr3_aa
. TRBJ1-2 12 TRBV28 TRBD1 TGTGCCAGCAAAAGCAGGGGGGACGGCTACACCTTC CASKSRGDGYTF
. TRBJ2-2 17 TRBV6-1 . TGTGCCAGCAGTGATATCCGTGGGCAGGGTGACACCGGGGAGCTGTTTTTT CASSDIRGQGDTGELFF
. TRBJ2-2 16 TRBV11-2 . TGTGCCAGCAGCTCGGGGGTGGCGGGACCCACCGGGGAGCTGTTTTTT CASSSGVAGPTGELFF
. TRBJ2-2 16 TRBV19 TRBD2 TGTGCCAGTAGTATGAAGACTAGCGGGATTGCCGGGGAGCTGTTTTTT CASSMKTSGIAGELFF
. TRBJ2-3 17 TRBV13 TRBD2 TGTGCCAGCAGCTTAGTAACTAGCGGGACCCGGGCAGATACGCAGTATTTT CASSLVTSGTRADTQYF
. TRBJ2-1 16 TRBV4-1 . TGCGCCAGCAGCCAAGAGATGGGTCGTTCCTACAATGAGCAGTTCTTC CASSQEMGRSYNEQFF
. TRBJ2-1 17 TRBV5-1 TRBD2 TGCGCCAGCAGCTCTCCGGGACTAGCAGGAGCACTCGGCGGGCAGTTCTTC CASSSPGLAGALGGQFF
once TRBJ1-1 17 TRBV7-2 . TGTGCCAGCAGCTTAGTTCGGGCAGGGAGAGGGAACACTGAAGCTTTCTTT CASSLVRAGRGNTEAFF
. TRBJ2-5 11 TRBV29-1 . TGCAGCGCCGGATCGGGGGAGACCCAGTACTTC CSAGSGETQYF
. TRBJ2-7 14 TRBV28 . TGTGCCAGCAGTCCCCGGGTCGACTTGTACGAGCAGTACTTC CASSPRVDLYEQYF
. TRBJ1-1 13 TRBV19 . TGTGCCAGTAGTCCTTACATGAACACTGAAGCTTTCTTT CASSPYMNTEAFF
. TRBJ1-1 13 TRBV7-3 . TGTGCCAGCAGTCCTACAGGGCGGGCTGAAGCTTTCTTT CASSPTGRAEAFF
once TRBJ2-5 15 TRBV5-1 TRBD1 TGCGCCAGCAGCTTGATCCCAGGGGGCGAGGGGACCCAGTACTTC CASSLIPGGEGTQYF
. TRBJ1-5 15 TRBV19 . TGTGCCAGTAGTATGGGCGTTGCGTATAAACAGCCCCAGCATTTT CASSMGVAYKQPQHF
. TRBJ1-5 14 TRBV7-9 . TGTGCCAGCAGCTTAGGAGATAGCAATCAGCCCCAGCATTTT CASSLGDSNQPQHF
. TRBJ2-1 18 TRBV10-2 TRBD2 TGCGCCAGCAGTGAGTTACTTCGACTAGCGGGGGTATTTAATGAGCAGTTCTTC CASSELLRLAGVFNEQFF
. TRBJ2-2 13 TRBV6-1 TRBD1 TGTGCCAGCAGAACAGGGGGCGGCGGGGAGCTGTTTTTT CASRTGGGGELFF
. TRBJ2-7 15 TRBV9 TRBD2 TGTGCCAGCAGCCCCCGACTAGCGGGATCCTACGAGCAGTACTTC CASSPRLAGSYEQYF
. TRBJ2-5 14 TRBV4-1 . TGCGCCAGCAGCCAAGGATACGGGCAAGAGACCCAGTACTTC CASSQGYGQETQYF
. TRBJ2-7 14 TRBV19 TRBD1 TGTGCCAGTTCGAGACAGGGGTCTTCGCGTGAGCAGTACTTC CASSRQGSSREQYF
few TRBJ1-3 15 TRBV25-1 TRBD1 TGTGCCAGCAGTGCCCGGACAGGGGTTGGAAACACCATATATTTT CASSARTGVGNTIYF
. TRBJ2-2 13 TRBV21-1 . TGTGCCAGCAGCATTTGGGACAGCGGGGAGCTGTTTTTT CASSIWDSGELFF
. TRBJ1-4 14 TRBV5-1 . TGCGCCAGCAGCGCGCGTGGGGCAGATGAAAAACTGTTTTTT CASSARGADEKLFF
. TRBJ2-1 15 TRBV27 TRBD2 TGTGCCAGCAGTCTAGCGGGCCGACGTTACAATGAGCAGTTCTTC CASSLAGRRYNEQFF
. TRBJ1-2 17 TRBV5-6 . TGTGCCAGCAGCTTCGCCGGGGGGCCCTCGGGTAACTATGGCTACACCTTC CASSFAGGPSGNYGYTF
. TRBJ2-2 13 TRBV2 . TGTGCCACCGGAGCGGGGAACACCGGGGAGCTGTTTTTT CATGAGNTGELFF
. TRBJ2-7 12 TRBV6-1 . TGTGCCAGCAGTGAAATAAGCTCCGAGCAGTACTTC CASSEISSEQYF
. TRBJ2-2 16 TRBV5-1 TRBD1 TGCGCCAGCAGCTCCACCGGGACAGGTCCCACCGGGGAGCTGTTTTTT CASSSTGTGPTGELFF
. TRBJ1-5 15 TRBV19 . TGTGCCAGTAGTATAATGTTCGGGGACAATCAGCCCCAGCATTTT CASSIMFGDNQPQHF
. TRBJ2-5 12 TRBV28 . TGTGCCGTTCGGGCAGGAGGAGAGACCCAGTACTTC CAVRAGGETQYF
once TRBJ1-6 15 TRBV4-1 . TGCGCCAGCAGCCAAGTGGGGCCGTTCAATTCACCCCTCCACTTT CASSQVGPFNSPLHF
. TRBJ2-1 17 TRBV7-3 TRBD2 TGTGCCAGCAGCTCCACCCCGGGACTAGCGGGAGGGAATGAGCAGTTCTTC CASSSTPGLAGGNEQFF
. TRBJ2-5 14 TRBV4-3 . TGCGCCAGCAGCCAAGCTCTCAGGGGAGAGACCCAGTACTTC CASSQALRGETQYF
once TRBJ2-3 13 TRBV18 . TGTGCCAGCTCACAAGGAGAGGGAGATACGCAGTATTTT CASSQGEGDTQYF
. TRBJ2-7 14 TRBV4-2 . TGTGCCAGCAGCCAAGATCGTAGGTCCTACGAGCAGTACTTC CASSQDRRSYEQYF
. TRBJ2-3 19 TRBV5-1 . TGCGCCAGCAGCTTGGACCCCCTTAAAATATTCAGGGGGGCAGATACGCAGTATTTT CASSLDPLKIFRGADTQYF
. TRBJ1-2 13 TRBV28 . TGTGCCAGCAGTTTAACCCTGGAATCGGGCTACACCTTC CASSLTLESGYTF
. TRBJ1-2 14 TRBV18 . TGTGCCAGCTCATCGACCCTCATGGGGGGGGGCTACACCTTC CASSSTLMGGGYTF
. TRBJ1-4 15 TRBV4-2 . TGTGCCAGCAGCCAATTACAGGGAACTAATGAAAAACTGTTTTTT CASSQLQGTNEKLFF
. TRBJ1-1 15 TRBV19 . TGTGCCAGTAATCATCCAGGACAACCCAACACTGAAGCTTTCTTT CASNHPGQPNTEAFF
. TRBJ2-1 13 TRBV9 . TGTGCCAGCAGCGTAGCCCCTAACAATGAGCAGTTCTTC CASSVAPNNEQFF
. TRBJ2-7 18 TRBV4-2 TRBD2 TGTGCCAGCAGCCAAAACCCGACTAGCGGGAGGACTCCCTACGAGCAGTACTTC CASSQNPTSGRTPYEQYF
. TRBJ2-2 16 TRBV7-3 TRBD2 TGTGCCAGCAGCGTGGGACTAGCCTCGAACACCGGGGAGCTGTTTTTT CASSVGLASNTGELFF
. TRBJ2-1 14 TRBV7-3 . TGTGCCAGTTCTCCCGGGCTAGCGTCCAATGAGCAGTTCTTC CASSPGLASNEQFF
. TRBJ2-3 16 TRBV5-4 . TGTGCCAGCAGCTTGGTAGCCGGGAGCTCCTCAGATACGCAGTATTTT CASSLVAGSSSDTQYF
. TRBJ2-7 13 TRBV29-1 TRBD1 TGCAGCGTTGAAGGACAGGGGGCACTCGAGCAGTACTTC CSVEGQGALEQYF
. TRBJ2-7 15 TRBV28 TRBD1 TGTGCCAGCAGGACCCTCCGGGACAGCCTCACCGAGCAGTACTTC CASRTLRDSLTEQYF
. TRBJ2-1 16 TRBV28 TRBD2 TGTGCCAGCAGTTTAGGCGGGAGGAGATCCTACAATGAGCAGTTCTTC CASSLGGRRSYNEQFF
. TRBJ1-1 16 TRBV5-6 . TGTGCCAGCAGCTTGCAAAGGGTGTTGGGATTTCACGAAGCTTTCTTT CASSLQRVLGFHEAFF
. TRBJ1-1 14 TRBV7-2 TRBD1 TGTGCCAGCAGCCTCATCCCGGGACAGGGAACAGCTTTCTTT CASSLIPGQGTAFF
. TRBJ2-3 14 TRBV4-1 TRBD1 TGCGCCAGCAGCCGACAGGGGGTCACAGATACGCAGTATTTT CASSRQGVTDTQYF
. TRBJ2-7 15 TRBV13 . TGTGCCAGCAGCTTAGGTAGGTGGAGCTCCTACGAGCAGTACTTC CASSLGRWSSYEQYF
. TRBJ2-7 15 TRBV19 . TGTGCCAGTAGTAATTGGGCGGGACGAGCCTACGAGCAGTACTTC CASSNWAGRAYEQYF
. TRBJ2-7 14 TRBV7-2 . TGTGCCAGCAGCTTAGGGCCCAGCTCCTACGAGCAGTACTTC CASSLGPSSYEQYF
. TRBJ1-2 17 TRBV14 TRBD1 TGTGCCAGCAGCCCTATCGGGACAGCCTTACTTAACTATGGCTACACCTTC CASSPIGTALLNYGYTF
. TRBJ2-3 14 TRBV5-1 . TGCGCCAGCAGCTTGGGGGGTTTCACAGATACGCAGTATTTT CASSLGGFTDTQYF
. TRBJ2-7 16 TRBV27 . TGTGCCAGCAGTTTATCGTTGCGGAGCGGAAAAAACGAGCAGTACTTC CASSLSLRSGKNEQYF
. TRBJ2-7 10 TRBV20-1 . TGCAGTGCTAGAGACGGGGAGCAGTACTTC CSARDGEQYF
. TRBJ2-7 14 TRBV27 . TGTGCCAGCAGTCCGGGGGTCCGTACTTACGAGCAGTACTTC CASSPGVRTYEQYF
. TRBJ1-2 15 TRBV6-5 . TGCACCCCCCAGCGGACAGTTTTCGGGAACTATGGCTACACCTTC CTPQRTVFGNYGYTF